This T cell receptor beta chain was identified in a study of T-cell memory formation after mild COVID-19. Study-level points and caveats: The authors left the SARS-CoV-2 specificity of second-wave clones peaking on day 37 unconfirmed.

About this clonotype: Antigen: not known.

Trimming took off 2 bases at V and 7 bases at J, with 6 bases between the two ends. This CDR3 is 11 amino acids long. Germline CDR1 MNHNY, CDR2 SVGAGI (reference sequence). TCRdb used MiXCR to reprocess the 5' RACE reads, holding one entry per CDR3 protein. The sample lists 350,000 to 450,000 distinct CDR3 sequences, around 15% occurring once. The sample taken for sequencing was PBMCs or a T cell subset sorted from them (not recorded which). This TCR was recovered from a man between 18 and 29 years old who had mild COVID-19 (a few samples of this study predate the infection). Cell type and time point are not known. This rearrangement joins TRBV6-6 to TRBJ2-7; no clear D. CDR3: CASSYRAEQYF. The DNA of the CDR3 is TGTGCCAGCAGTTACAGGGCGGAGCAGTACTTC.